This T cell receptor (beta chain) was retrieved from a study of blood T cell repertoires in COVID-19. Overall study: Sources were T cells, B-cell-depleted T cells, or PBMCs; the material itself was cDNA or gDNA.

Under the authors' procedure: Estimation of nucleated cell counts was performed using reference gene primer amplification. Here immunoSEQ multiplex PCR was the method, and the copy in TCRdb shows in-frame clones only, minus some. That table supplies the V and J calls and clone size; D and trimming were determined from the DNA. Of about 140,000 clones listed, approximately 88% were seen once; the top ten hold over 4%. The participants were between about 18 and 90 years old and came from about two dozen US areas. Participants were placed into cohorts based on the clinical history they reported. The receptor comes from a man aged 70-80 years who had been exposed to COVID-19. The sequenced material came from PBMCs or T cells enriched from blood (not recorded which).

DNA for the CDR3: TGTGCCAGCAGTCCGGGACAGGGAGGCGAGCAGTACTTC. Translated: CASSPGQGGEQYF. The rearrangement uses TRBV12-3 or TRBV12-4 and TRBJ2-7, with 9 nucleotides matching TRBD1. The V and J ends lost 5 bases and 6 bases, in that order; junction bases with no gene match: 5. The CDR3 covers 13 residues.